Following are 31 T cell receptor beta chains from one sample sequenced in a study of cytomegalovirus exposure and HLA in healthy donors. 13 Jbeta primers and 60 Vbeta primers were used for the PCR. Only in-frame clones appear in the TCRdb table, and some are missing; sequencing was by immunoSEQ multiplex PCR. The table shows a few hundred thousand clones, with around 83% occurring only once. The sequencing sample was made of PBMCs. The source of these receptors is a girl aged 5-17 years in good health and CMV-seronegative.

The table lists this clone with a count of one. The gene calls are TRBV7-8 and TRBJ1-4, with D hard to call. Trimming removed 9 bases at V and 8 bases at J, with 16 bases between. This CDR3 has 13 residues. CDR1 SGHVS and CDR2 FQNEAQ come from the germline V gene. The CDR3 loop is CASKSAPGEKLFF. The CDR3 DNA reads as TGTGCCAGTAAATCGGCCCCCGGGGAAAAACTGTTTTTT.

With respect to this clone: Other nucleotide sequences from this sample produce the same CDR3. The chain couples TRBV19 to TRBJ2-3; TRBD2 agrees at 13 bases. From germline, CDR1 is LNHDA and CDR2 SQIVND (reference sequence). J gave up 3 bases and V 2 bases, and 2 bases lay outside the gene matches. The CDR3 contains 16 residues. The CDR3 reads CASSIRLAGGTDTQYF. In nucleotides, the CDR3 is TGTGCCAGTAGTATACGACTAGCGGGGGGAACAGATACGCAGTATTTT. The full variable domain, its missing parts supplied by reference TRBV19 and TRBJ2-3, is DGGITQSPKYLFRKEGQNVTLSCEQNLNHDAMYWYRQDPGQGLRLIYYSQIVNDFQKGDIAEGYSVSREKKESFPLTVTSAQKNPTAFYLCASSIRLAGGTDTQYFGPGTRLTVL.

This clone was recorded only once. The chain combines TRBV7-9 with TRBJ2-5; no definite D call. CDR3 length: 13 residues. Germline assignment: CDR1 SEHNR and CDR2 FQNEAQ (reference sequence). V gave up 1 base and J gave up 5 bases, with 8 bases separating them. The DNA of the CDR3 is TGTGCCAGCAGCTTAGGGGCCCTTGAGACCCAGTACTTC. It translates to CASSLGALETQYF.

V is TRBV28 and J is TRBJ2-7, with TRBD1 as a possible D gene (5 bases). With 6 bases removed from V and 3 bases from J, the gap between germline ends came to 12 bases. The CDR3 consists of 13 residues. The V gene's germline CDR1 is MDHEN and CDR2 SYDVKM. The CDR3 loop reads CASRTDPHYEQYF. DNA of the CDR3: TGTGCCAGCAGGACAGACCCTCACTACGAGCAGTACTTC.

The CDR3 sequence is CASSLGRGAQFF. CDR3 bases: TGTGCCAGCAGTTTAGGGCGGGGGGCTCAGTTCTTC. The chain is built from TRBV28 and TRBJ2-1; 8 nucleotides align to TRBD2. The CDR3 spans 12 residues. Germline V gene lookup returns CDR1 MDHEN and CDR2 SYDVKM. J gave up 13 bases and V 2 bases, and 4 bases lay outside the gene matches.

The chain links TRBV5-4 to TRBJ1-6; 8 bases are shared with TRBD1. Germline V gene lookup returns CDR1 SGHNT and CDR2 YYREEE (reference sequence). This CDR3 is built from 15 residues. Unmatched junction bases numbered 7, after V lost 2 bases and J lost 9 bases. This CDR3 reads CASSFGGQGSSPLHF. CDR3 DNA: TGTGCCAGCAGCTTCGGCGGACAGGGAAGTTCACCCCTCCACTTT.

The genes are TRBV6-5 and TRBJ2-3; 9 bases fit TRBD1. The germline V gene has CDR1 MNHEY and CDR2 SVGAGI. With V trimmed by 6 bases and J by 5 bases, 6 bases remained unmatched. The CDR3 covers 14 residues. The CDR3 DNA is TGTGCCAGCAGACCCGGACAGGGGAGAGATACGCAGTATTTT. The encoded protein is CASRPGQGRDTQYF.

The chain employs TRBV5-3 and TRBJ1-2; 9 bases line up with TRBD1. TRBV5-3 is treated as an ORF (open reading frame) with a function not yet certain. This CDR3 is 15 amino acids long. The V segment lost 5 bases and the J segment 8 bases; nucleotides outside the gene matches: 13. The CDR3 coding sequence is TGTGCCAGAAGACCCAAGGACAGGGGAGCGGGGGGCTACACCTTC. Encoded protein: CARRPKDRGAGGYTF.

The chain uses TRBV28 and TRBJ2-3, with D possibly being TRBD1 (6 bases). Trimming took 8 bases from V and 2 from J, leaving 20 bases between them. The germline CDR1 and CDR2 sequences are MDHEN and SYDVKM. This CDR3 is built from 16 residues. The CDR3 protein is CASGSPAAGVTDTQYF. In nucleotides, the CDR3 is TGTGCCAGCGGCTCTCCCGCGGCAGGGGTCACAGATACGCAGTATTTT.

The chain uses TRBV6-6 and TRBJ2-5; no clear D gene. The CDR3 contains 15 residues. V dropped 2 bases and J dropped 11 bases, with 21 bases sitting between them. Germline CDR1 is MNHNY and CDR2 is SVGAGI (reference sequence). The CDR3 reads CASSYNQQIFGEQYF. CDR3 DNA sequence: TGTGCCAGCAGTTACAATCAACAGATCTTCGGTGAGCAGTACTTC.

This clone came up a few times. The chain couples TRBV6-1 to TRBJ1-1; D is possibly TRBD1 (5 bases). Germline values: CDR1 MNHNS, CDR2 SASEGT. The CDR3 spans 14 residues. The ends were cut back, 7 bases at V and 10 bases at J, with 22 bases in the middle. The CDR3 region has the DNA TGTGCCAGCACCGGGGGGTATGACGTTTCGGGAGCTTTCTTT. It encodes CASTGGYDVSGAFF.

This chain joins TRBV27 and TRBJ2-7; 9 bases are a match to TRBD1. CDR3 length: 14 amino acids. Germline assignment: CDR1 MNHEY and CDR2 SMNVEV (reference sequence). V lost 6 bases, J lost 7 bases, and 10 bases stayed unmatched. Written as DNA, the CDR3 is TGTGCCAGCAGCCGCGGACAGGGGCAGCGGGAGCAGTACTTC. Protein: CASSRGQGQREQYF.

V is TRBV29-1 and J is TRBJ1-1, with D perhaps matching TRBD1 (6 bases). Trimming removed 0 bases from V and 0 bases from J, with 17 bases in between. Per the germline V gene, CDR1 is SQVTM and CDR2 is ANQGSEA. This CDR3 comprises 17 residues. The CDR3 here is CSVEERGRGIMNTEAFF. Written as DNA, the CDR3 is TGCAGCGTTGAAGAGAGGGGAAGGGGGATAATGAACACTGAAGCTTTCTTT.

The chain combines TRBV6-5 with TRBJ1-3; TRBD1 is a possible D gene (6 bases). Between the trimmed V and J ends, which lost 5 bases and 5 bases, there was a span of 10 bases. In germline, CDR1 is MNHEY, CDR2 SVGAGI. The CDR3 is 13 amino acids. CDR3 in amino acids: CASSLRDRNTIYF. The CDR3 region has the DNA TGTGCCAGCAGTCTCCGGGACAGAAACACCATATATTTT.

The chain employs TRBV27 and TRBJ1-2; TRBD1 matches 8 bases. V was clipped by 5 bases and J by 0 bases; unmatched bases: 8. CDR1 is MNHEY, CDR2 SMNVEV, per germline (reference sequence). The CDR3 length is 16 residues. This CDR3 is CASSEGQAAPNYGYTF. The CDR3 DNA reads TGTGCCAGCAGTGAGGGACAGGCGGCTCCTAACTATGGCTACACCTTC.

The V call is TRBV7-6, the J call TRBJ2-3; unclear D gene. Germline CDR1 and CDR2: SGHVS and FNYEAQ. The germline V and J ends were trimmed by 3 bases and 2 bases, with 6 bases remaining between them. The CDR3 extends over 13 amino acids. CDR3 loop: CASSFFLTDTQYF. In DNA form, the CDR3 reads TGTGCCAGCAGCTTTTTTCTCACAGATACGCAGTATTTT. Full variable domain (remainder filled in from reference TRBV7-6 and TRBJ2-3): GAGVSQSPRYKVTKRGQDVALRCDPISGHVSLYWYRQALGQGPEFLTYFNYEAQQDKSGLPNDRFSAERPEGSISTLTIQRTEQRDSAMYRCASSFFLTDTQYFGPGTRLTVL.

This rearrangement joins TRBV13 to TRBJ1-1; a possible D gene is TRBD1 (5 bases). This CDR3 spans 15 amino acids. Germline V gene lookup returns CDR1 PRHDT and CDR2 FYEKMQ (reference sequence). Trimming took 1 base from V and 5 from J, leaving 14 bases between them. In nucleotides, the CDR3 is TGTGCCAGCAGCTTAGCGTCAGCAGGGTGGACTGAAGCTTTCTTT. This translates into CASSLASAGWTEAFF.

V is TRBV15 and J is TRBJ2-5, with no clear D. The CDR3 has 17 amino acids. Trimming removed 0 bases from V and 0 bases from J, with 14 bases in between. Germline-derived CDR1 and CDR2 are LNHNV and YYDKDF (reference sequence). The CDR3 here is CATSREGSADYQETQYF. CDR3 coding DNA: TGTGCCACCAGCAGAGAGGGTTCGGCGGATTACCAAGAGACCCAGTACTTC.

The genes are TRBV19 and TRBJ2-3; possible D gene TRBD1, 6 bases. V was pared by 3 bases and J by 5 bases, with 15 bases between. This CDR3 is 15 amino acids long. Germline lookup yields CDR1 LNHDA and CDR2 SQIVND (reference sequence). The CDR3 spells CASSILDSGKDTQYF. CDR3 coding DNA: TGTGCCAGTAGTATTCTGGACAGCGGTAAAGATACGCAGTATTTT.

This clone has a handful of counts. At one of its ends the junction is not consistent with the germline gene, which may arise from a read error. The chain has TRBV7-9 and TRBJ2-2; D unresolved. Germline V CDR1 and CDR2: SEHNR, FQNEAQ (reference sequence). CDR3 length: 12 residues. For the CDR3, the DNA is TGTTCCAGCAGCTTAGTAACCGGGGAGCTGTTTTTT. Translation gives CSSSLVTGELFF.

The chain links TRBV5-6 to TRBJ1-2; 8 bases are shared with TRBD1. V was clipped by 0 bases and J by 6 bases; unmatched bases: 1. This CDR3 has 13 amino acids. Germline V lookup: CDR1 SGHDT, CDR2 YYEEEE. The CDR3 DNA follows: TGTGCCAGCAGCTTGGCAGGGGGCAATGGCTACACCTTC. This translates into CASSLAGGNGYTF.

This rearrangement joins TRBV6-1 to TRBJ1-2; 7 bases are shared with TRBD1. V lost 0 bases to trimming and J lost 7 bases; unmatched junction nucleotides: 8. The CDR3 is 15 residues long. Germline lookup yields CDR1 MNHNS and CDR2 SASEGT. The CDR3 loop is CASSEATGTLGGYTF. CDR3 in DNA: TGTGCCAGCAGTGAAGCGACAGGGACGTTGGGTGGCTACACCTTC.

CDR3 region: CASSHLLGQTSNYGYTF. As DNA, the CDR3 is TGTGCCAGCAGCCATCTCTTGGGACAGACTTCAAACTATGGCTACACCTTC. J is TRBJ1-2 and V is TRBV14; the match to TRBD1 covers 7 bases. J lost 2 bases, V lost 3 bases, and 12 bases had no gene match. The CDR3 spans 17 residues. CDR1 and CDR2 from the germline V gene are SGHDN and FVKESK.

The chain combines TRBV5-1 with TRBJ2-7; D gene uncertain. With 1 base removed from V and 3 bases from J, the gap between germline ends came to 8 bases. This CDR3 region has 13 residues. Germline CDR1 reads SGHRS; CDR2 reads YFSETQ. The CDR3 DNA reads TGCGCCAGCAGCTTGATGTTAGACTACGAGCAGTACTTC. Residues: CASSLMLDYEQYF.

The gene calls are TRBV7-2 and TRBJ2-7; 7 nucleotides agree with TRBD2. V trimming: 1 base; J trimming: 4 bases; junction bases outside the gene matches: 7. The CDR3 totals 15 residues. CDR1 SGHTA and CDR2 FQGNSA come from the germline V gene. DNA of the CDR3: TGTGCCAGCAGCTTAGGTTTGGCGGGAGTATACGAGCAGTACTTC. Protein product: CASSLGLAGVYEQYF.

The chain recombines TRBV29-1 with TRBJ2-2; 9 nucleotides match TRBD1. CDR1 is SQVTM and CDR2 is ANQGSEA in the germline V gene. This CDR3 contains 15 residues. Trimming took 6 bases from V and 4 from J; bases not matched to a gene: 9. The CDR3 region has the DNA TGCAGCGTATCCGGGACAGGGAGATCCACCGGGGAGCTGTTTTTT. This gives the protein CSVSGTGRSTGELFF.

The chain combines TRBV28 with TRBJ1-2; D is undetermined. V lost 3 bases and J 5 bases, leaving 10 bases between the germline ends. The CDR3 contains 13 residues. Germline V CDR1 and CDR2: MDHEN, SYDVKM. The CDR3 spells CASSFSGKYGYTF. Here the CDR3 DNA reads TGTGCCAGCAGTTTCTCGGGGAAATATGGCTACACCTTC.

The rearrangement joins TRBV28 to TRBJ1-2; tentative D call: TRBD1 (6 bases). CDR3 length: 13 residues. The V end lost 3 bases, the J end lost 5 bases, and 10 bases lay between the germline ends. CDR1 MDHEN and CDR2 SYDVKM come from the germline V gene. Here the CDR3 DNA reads TGTGCCAGCAGTTTTAGGGGGGGATATGGCTACACCTTC. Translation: CASSFRGGYGYTF.

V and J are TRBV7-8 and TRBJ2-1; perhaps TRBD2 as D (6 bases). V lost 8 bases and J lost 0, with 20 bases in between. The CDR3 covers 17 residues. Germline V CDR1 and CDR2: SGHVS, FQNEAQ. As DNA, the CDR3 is TGTGCCAGCTCTGGAGGGATTCCCCTCAGCTCCTACAATGAGCAGTTCTTC. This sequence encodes CASSGGIPLSSYNEQFF. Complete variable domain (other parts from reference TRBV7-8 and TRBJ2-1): GAGVSQSPRYKVAKRGQDVALRCDPISGHVSLFWYQQALGQGPEFLTYFQNEAQLDKSGLPSDRFFAERPEGSVSTLKIQRTQQEDSAVYLCASSGGIPLSSYNEQFFGPGTRLTVL.

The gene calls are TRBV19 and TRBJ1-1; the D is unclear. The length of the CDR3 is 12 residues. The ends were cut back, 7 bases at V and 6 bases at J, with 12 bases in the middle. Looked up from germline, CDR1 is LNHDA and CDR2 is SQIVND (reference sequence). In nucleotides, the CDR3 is TGTGCCAGTATCCTGGGCTCTTCTGAAGCTTTCTTT. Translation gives CASILGSSEAFF.

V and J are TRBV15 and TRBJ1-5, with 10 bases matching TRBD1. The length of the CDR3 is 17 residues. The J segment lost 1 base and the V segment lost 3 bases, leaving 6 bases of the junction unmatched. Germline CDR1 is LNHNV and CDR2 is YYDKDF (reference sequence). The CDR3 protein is CATSSLRGQGSNQPQHF. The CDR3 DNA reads TGTGCCACCAGCAGTCTACGGGGACAGGGGAGCAATCAGCCCCAGCATTTT.